The rows below give T cell receptor beta chains drawn from one sample of a study of T cell changes during pregnancy in multiple sclerosis. Some clones are missing from TCRdb's copy, which holds only in-frame ones; the method was immunoSEQ multiplex PCR. The sample lists tens of thousands of clones; about 90% were seen once. Source: peripheral blood, taken after pregnancy. Receptors originate from a female donor in good health, enrolled as a control in a pregnancy study. CDR3s include the opening cysteine and the closing phenylalanine or tryptophan. The D gene is left open where the match is weak. Size values are once, few and many counts, or a class for expanded clones, and some rows have none.

D: .
size: .
J: TRBJ2-7
V: TRBV7-9
DNA: TGTGCCAGCAGCTTAGAAGGCAGGATCTACGAGCAGTACTTC
CDR3: CASSLEGRIYEQYF

D: .
size: once
J: TRBJ1-5
V: TRBV19
DNA: TGTGCCAGTCGACAGTATAGCAATCAGCCCCAGCATTTT
CDR3: CASRQYSNQPQHF

D: .
size: once
J: TRBJ1-2
V: TRBV14
DNA: TGTGCCAGCAGCCCGCCGGGCAGGGGTAACTATGGCTACACCTTC
CDR3: CASSPPGRGNYGYTF

D: .
size: .
J: TRBJ1-2
V: TRBV11-2
DNA: TGTGCCAGCAGCTTAGATGTTTTAGCGGGATACTATGGCTACACCTTC
CDR3: CASSLDVLAGYYGYTF

D: TRBD1
size: .
J: TRBJ1-2
V: TRBV5-1
DNA: TGCGCCAGCAGCCTGATCGGGACAGGCGATGGCTACACCTTC
CDR3: CASSLIGTGDGYTF

D: TRBD1
size: .
J: TRBJ1-3
V: TRBV9
DNA: TGTGCCAGCAGCCCTGAACTTGGGACAGGGGGCTCTGGAAACACCATATATTTT
CDR3: CASSPELGTGGSGNTIYF

D: TRBD1
size: .
J: TRBJ2-3
V: TRBV5-1
DNA: TGCGCCAGCACCTTCCCAAATTCTGACAGGGGAAGCACAGATACGCAGTATTTT
CDR3: CASTFPNSDRGSTDTQYF

D: .
size: .
J: TRBJ2-5
V: TRBV18
DNA: TGTGCCAGCTCAGGGTTCTCAAGGGGTAAAGAGACCCAGTACTTC
CDR3: CASSGFSRGKETQYF

D: TRBD2
size: .
J: TRBJ2-3
V: TRBV30
DNA: TGTGCCTTATGGACTAGCCGGACAGATACGCAGTATTTT
CDR3: CALWTSRTDTQYF

D: .
size: .
J: TRBJ1-1
V: TRBV6-5
DNA: TGTGCCAGCAGTTACTCCAGGGGAAGAGCTGAAGCTTTCTTT
CDR3: CASSYSRGRAEAFF

D: .
size: .
J: TRBJ2-2
V: TRBV4-1
DNA: TGCGCCAGCAGCCACCGACGGGAGAACACCGGGGAGCTGTTTTTT
CDR3: CASSHRRENTGELFF

D: TRBD2
size: .
J: TRBJ2-2
V: TRBV28
DNA: TGTGCCAGCAGTCGTTCACCCGGGACTAGCGGGAGGGCCGGGGAGCTGTTTTTT
CDR3: CASSRSPGTSGRAGELFF

D: TRBD1
size: .
J: TRBJ1-1
V: TRBV5-8
DNA: TGTGCCAGCATCCGACAGGGGGCTGTGAACACTGAAGCTTTCTTT
CDR3: CASIRQGAVNTEAFF

D: TRBD1
size: once
J: TRBJ1-6
V: TRBV5-4
DNA: TGTGCCAGCAGCTTGGCCCCAGGGGGGAATTCACCCCTCCACTTT
CDR3: CASSLAPGGNSPLHF

D: .
size: .
J: TRBJ2-3
V: TRBV6-5
DNA: TGTGCCAGCAGGACATCCGGAGATACGCAGTATTTT
CDR3: CASRTSGDTQYF

D: .
size: .
J: TRBJ1-2
V: TRBV28
DNA: TGTGCCAGCAGTTTAACAGGACGACCTTACACCTTC
CDR3: CASSLTGRPYTF

D: .
size: few
J: TRBJ1-3
V: TRBV2
DNA: TGTGCCAGCAGTGAGGTCGGAGTTGCAAACACCATATATTTT
CDR3: CASSEVGVANTIYF

D: TRBD2
size: .
J: TRBJ2-3
V: TRBV9
DNA: TGTGCCAGCAGCGGATCTAGCGGAAATACGCAGTATTTT
CDR3: CASSGSSGNTQYF

D: .
size: .
J: TRBJ2-7
V: TRBV7-2
DNA: TGTGCCAGCAGCAATAGCGGTTTTACCGAGCAGTACTTC
CDR3: CASSNSGFTEQYF

D: .
size: .
J: TRBJ2-3
V: TRBV19
DNA: TGTGCCAGTCGCGAAGACAGGAGCAACACAGATACGCAGTATTTT
CDR3: CASREDRSNTDTQYF

D: .
size: .
J: TRBJ2-2
V: TRBV28
DNA: TGTGCCAGCAGTTTAGGGCTTCTCAACACCGGGGAGCTGTTTTTT
CDR3: CASSLGLLNTGELFF

D: TRBD1
size: .
J: TRBJ1-5
V: TRBV30
DNA: TGTGCCTGGAGTGCCCTACAGGGGGCAAGCAATCAGCCCCAGCATTTT
CDR3: CAWSALQGASNQPQHF

D: TRBD1
size: .
J: TRBJ1-2
V: TRBV29-1
DNA: TGCAGCGCCCGGGACAGCTCCTATGGCTACACCTTC
CDR3: CSARDSSYGYTF

D: .
size: once
J: TRBJ1-1
V: TRBV5-1
DNA: TGCGCCAGCAGTTTTGGGGGCTCGTACACTGAAGCTTTCTTT
CDR3: CASSFGGSYTEAFF

D: .
size: .
J: TRBJ1-6
V: TRBV5-5
DNA: TGTGCCAGCAGCTCAAGGACAGATAATTCACCCCTCCACTTT
CDR3: CASSSRTDNSPLHF

D: .
size: .
J: TRBJ2-3
V: TRBV30
DNA: TGTGCCTGGAGTGTACTTAAGAGGGTGGGTGAGGATACGCAGTATTTT
CDR3: CAWSVLKRVGEDTQYF

D: .
size: .
J: TRBJ2-3
V: TRBV6-5
DNA: TGTGCCAGCAGTTACGGGACAAAAGATACGCAGTATTTT
CDR3: CASSYGTKDTQYF

D: .
size: .
J: TRBJ1-5
V: TRBV19
DNA: TGTGCCAGTATTGGGACACCTCATAGCAATCAGCCCCAGCATTTT
CDR3: CASIGTPHSNQPQHF

D: TRBD1
size: .
J: TRBJ2-5
V: TRBV19
DNA: TGTGCCAGTAGTGTAGGACAGGGACTTACAGAGACCCAGTACTTC
CDR3: CASSVGQGLTETQYF

D: .
size: .
J: TRBJ1-5
V: TRBV25-1
DNA: TGTGCCAGCAGTGAATATAGCGGGAGTCCCCAGCATTTT
CDR3: CASSEYSGSPQHF

D: TRBD1
size: .
J: TRBJ1-2
V: TRBV28
DNA: TGTGCCAGCAGTCAGGGGGACTATGGCTACACCTTC
CDR3: CASSQGDYGYTF

D: .
size: .
J: TRBJ1-4
V: TRBV7-9
DNA: TGTGCCAGCAGCTTAGGCACCGGAACTAATGAAAAACTGTTTTTT
CDR3: CASSLGTGTNEKLFF

D: .
size: .
J: TRBJ1-6
V: TRBV7-2
DNA: TGTGCCAGCAGCTTAGGGGGGACTCATAATTCACCCCTCCACTTT
CDR3: CASSLGGTHNSPLHF

D: .
size: .
J: TRBJ1-3
V: TRBV6-1
DNA: TGTGCCACCAACTCAGGGAGGCCCTCTGGAAACACCATATATTTT
CDR3: CATNSGRPSGNTIYF

D: .
size: once
J: TRBJ1-3
V: TRBV5-4
DNA: TGTGCCAGCAGCTTGGATTCCGGGGGTGGAAACACCATATATTTT
CDR3: CASSLDSGGGNTIYF

D: .
size: .
J: TRBJ1-6
V: TRBV25-1
DNA: TGTGCCAGCAAACGGGACATTGCGGATTCACCCCTCCACTTT
CDR3: CASKRDIADSPLHF

D: TRBD1
size: .
J: TRBJ1-2
V: TRBV29-1
DNA: TGCAGCGTCCAACGAGGACAGGGTAACTATGGCTACACCTTC
CDR3: CSVQRGQGNYGYTF

D: TRBD1
size: .
J: TRBJ1-1
V: TRBV5-5
DNA: TGTGCCAGCAGCTACCGGGACAGGTTTATGAACACTGAAGCTTTCTTT
CDR3: CASSYRDRFMNTEAFF

D: .
size: .
J: TRBJ1-3
V: TRBV11-3
DNA: TGTGCCAGCAGCTTAGGAGCAGGCTACTCTGGAAACACCATATATTTT
CDR3: CASSLGAGYSGNTIYF

D: .
size: .
J: TRBJ1-1
V: TRBV27
DNA: TGTGCCAGCAGAATATACAGTGGTGAAGCTTTCTTT
CDR3: CASRIYSGEAFF

D: .
size: .
J: TRBJ1-2
V: TRBV5-5
DNA: TGTGCCAGCAGCTTGGCCTCGGGCGGGGGCTACACCTTC
CDR3: CASSLASGGGYTF

D: TRBD1
size: .
J: TRBJ1-2
V: TRBV18
DNA: TGTGCCAGCTCACCCGGAAACAGGGGTTATGGGGATGGCTACACCTTC
CDR3: CASSPGNRGYGDGYTF

D: .
size: once
J: TRBJ2-7
V: TRBV4-1
DNA: TGCGCCAGCAGCCAACAGCAGGGGAACTACGAGCAGTACTTC
CDR3: CASSQQQGNYEQYF

D: .
size: .
J: TRBJ1-1
V: TRBV7-9
DNA: TGTGCCAGCGTCACAGCAGGGTACATCACTGAAGCTTTCTTT
CDR3: CASVTAGYITEAFF

D: .
size: .
J: TRBJ1-1
V: TRBV10-3
DNA: TGTGCCATCAGTGAGTCCGCACAGGGGAACACTGAAGCTTTCTTT
CDR3: CAISESAQGNTEAFF

D: TRBD1
size: .
J: TRBJ2-3
V: TRBV19
DNA: TGTGCCACCCAGGGGGCCACGAGGGGCAAGGATACGCAGTATTTT
CDR3: CATQGATRGKDTQYF

D: TRBD1
size: .
J: TRBJ2-4
V: TRBV28
DNA: TGTGCCAGCAGCCAATACAGTACCGGGACAGGGAGGAGAAACATTCAGTACTTC
CDR3: CASSQYSTGTGRRNIQYF

D: TRBD1
size: .
J: TRBJ1-1
V: TRBV4-1
DNA: TGCGCCAGCAGCCAAGGGACAGGGCCTTTCACTGAAGCTTTCTTT
CDR3: CASSQGTGPFTEAFF

D: .
size: .
J: TRBJ1-1
V: TRBV4-1
DNA: TGCGCCAGCAGCCGAGAACCCACAGGGACTGAAGCTTTCTTT
CDR3: CASSREPTGTEAFF

D: TRBD1
size: .
J: TRBJ1-1
V: TRBV5-4
DNA: TGTGCCAGCAGCTCGGGACAGATGAACACTGAAGCTTTCTTT
CDR3: CASSSGQMNTEAFF